Shown below are 13 T cell receptor beta chains from a single sample sequenced in a study of blood T cells in healthy people across ages. The use of a sample-barcoded 5' primer and a J-beta primer mix characterized a second PCR of roughly 6 to 11 cycles. TCRdb used MiXCR to reprocess the 5' RACE reads, holding one entry per CDR3 protein. The data show around 790,000 distinct CDR3 sequences, with 40% to 50% seen just once and roughly 19% held by the top ten. Sequencing was done on a sample of blood. These receptor sequences come from a man aged 55 to 69 in good health.

This chain joins TRBV2 and TRBJ2-1; possibly TRBD2 for D (5 bases). Near its end, the DNA agrees better with TRBJ2-7, so the J call may be wrong. Germline V lookup: CDR1 SNHLY, CDR2 FYNNEI. The CDR3 totals 17 residues. Here the CDR3 DNA reads TGTGCCAGCAGTGAAGTTGGCTTGGGAGCCTCCTACAATGAGCAGTACTTC. Translating it yields CASSEVGLGASYNEQYF.

CDR3 DNA sequence: TGTGCCAGCAGTGATCAGGGGGTGAAATCACCCCTCCACTTT. Residues: CASSDQGVKSPLHF. The V and J genes are TRBV2 and TRBJ1-6; 7 nucleotides line up with TRBD1. The CDR3 consists of 14 residues. Germline assignment: CDR1 SNHLY and CDR2 FYNNEI. The J segment lost 10 bases and the V segment lost 3 bases, leaving 6 bases of the junction unmatched.

V gene TRBV6-6 combines with J gene TRBJ2-7, with no clear D. With 0 bases removed from V and 5 bases from J, the gap between germline ends came to 11 bases. The CDR3 runs 14 residues. Germline CDR1 and CDR2: MNHNY and SVGAGI (reference sequence). For the CDR3, the DNA is TGTGCCAGCAGTTACTCAGGGTTTTCGGACGAGCAGTACTTC. Amino acid sequence: CASSYSGFSDEQYF.

This clonotype was seen just once. This rearrangement joins TRBV4-2 to TRBJ2-1; possibly TRBD1 for D (6 bases). Germline V gives CDR1 LGHNA, CDR2 YNFKEQ. V dropped 3 bases and J dropped 8 bases, with 8 bases sitting between them. This CDR3 has 12 amino acids. The CDR3: CASSHEGDEQFF. The CDR3 nucleotides read TGTGCCAGCAGCCATGAGGGGGATGAGCAGTTCTTC.

The chain couples TRBV11-2 to TRBJ2-5, with D perhaps matching TRBD2 (7 bases). Germline V gene lookup returns CDR1 SGHAT and CDR2 FQNNGV. This CDR3 has 14 amino acids. V was trimmed by 2 bases and J by 11 bases, leaving 18 bases between them. The CDR3 sequence is CASSLILAEGEQYF. The CDR3 DNA reads as TGTGCCAGCAGCTTAATCCTAGCGGAGGGGGAGCAGTACTTC.

This clonotype came up once. This may come from a read error, since a much larger clone is one base off. As the CDR3 is not closed by the conserved phenylalanine or tryptophan, this likely results from a read error. The J gene is TRBJ1-1, the V gene TRBV18, with 7 bases fitting TRBD1. The junction had 18 bases not matched to a gene; V was cut back by 6 bases and J by 5 bases. CDR1 is KGHSH, CDR2 LQKENI, per germline. CDR3 length: 17 residues. The CDR3: CASSLDREIPLGTEAFS. The CDR3 DNA sequence: TGTGCCAGCTCGCTTGACAGGGAAATCCCTCTCGGGACTGAAGCTTTCTCT.

Only a few counts were recorded for this clonotype. The V and J genes are TRBV7-2 and TRBJ1-2; TRBD1 matches 7 bases. Trimming took 5 bases from V and 4 from J; bases not matched to a gene: 4. In germline, CDR1 is SGHTA, CDR2 FQGNSA. The CDR3 is 13 residues long. In DNA form, the CDR3 reads TGTGCCAGCAGCCCGCGACAGGGCTATGGCTACACCTTC. It codes for CASSPRQGYGYTF. The whole variable domain, filled in from reference TRBV7-2 and TRBJ1-2, reads GAGVSQSPSNKVTEKGKDVELRCDPISGHTALYWYRQSLGQGLEFLIYFQGNSAPDKSGLPSDRFSAERTGGSVSTLTIQRTQQEDSAVYLCASSPRQGYGYTFGSGTRLTVV.

This chain links TRBV5-8 with TRBJ1-2, with 7 bases that match TRBD1. Germline CDR1 is SGHTS and CDR2 is YDEGEE. V was pared by 2 bases and J by 8 bases, with 15 bases of the junction left unmatched. CDR3 length equals 16 residues. CDR3 protein: CASSFSRHDREVGYTF. DNA of the CDR3: TGTGCCAGCAGCTTTAGTAGGCACGACAGGGAAGTCGGCTACACCTTC.

This sequence joins TRBV14 and TRBJ1-1; D not resolved. The germline CDR1 and CDR2 sequences are SGHDN and FVKESK. CDR3 size: 12 residues. Between the trimmed V and J ends, which lost 5 bases and 10 bases, there was a span of 14 bases. The CDR3 coding sequence is TGTGCCAGCAGCGCCTATAGACCGGGAGCTTTCTTT. This codes for CASSAYRPGAFF.

In its sample, this clonotype was seen a few times. The chain joins TRBV2 to TRBJ1-5; a possible D gene is TRBD1 (5 bases). CDR3 size: 13 residues. Germline V gene lookup returns CDR1 SNHLY and CDR2 FYNNEI. V dropped 3 bases and J dropped 6 bases, with 9 bases sitting between them. The CDR3 region is CASSETVVQPQHF. In DNA form, the CDR3 reads TGTGCCAGCAGTGAGACAGTAGTTCAGCCCCAGCATTTT.

The CDR3 region has the DNA TGTGCCAGCAGCGGACTAGCATCGCACAATGAGCAGTTCTTC. Translation gives CASSGLASHNEQFF. The chain joins TRBV7-6 to TRBJ2-1; the match to TRBD2 covers 8 bases. Per germline, CDR1 SGHVS and CDR2 FNYEAQ. The V segment lost 5 bases and the J segment 5 bases; nucleotides outside the gene matches: 5. This CDR3 region has 14 residues.

Remarks on this clonotype: A much larger clone lies a single base off, so this may be a read error. V usage is TRBV7-2 and J usage is TRBJ2-4; possibly TRBD1 or TRBD2 for D (5 bases each). CDR1 is SGHTA and CDR2 is FQGNSA in the germline V gene. The CDR3 extends over 14 amino acids. Trimming removed 5 bases from V and 13 bases from J, with 21 bases in between. The DNA for the CDR3 is TGTGCCAGCAGCCACACTGGGACCAACTACGGGCAGTACTTC. As protein: CASSHTGTNYGQYF. The complete variable domain, with remaining parts taken from reference TRBV7-2 and TRBJ2-4, reads GAGVSQSPSNKVTEKGKDVELRCDPISGHTALYWYRQSLGQGLEFLIYFQGNSAPDKSGLPSDRFSAERTGGSVSTLTIQRTQQEDSAVYLCASSHTGTNYGQYFGAGTRLSVL.

This clonotype occurred a few times. This chain links TRBV20-1 with TRBJ2-1; 9 nucleotides line up with TRBD2. J gave up 1 base and V 3 bases, and 7 bases lay outside the gene matches. Germline V lookup: CDR1 DFQATT, CDR2 SNEGSKA (reference sequence). The CDR3 is made up of 16 amino acids. For the CDR3, the DNA is TGCAGTGCTAGTAGGGCGGGGGGGCGGTCCTACAATGAGCAGTTCTTC. It specifies CSASRAGGRSYNEQFF.